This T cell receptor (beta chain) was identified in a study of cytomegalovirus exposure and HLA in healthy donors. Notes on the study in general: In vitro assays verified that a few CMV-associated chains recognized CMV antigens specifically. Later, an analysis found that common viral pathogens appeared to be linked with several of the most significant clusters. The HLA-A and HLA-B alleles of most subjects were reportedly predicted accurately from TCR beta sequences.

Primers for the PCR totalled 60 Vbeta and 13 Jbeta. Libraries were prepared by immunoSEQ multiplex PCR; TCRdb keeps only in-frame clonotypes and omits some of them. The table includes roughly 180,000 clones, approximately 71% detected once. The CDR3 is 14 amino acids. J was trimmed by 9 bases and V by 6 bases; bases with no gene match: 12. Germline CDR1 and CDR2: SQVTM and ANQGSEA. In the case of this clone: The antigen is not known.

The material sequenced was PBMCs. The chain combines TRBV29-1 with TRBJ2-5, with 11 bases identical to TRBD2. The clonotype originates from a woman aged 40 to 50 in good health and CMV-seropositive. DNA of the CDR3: TGCAGCGTAACGTATGCTAGCGGGAGGCGGGCCCAGTACTTC. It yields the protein CSVTYASGRRAQYF.